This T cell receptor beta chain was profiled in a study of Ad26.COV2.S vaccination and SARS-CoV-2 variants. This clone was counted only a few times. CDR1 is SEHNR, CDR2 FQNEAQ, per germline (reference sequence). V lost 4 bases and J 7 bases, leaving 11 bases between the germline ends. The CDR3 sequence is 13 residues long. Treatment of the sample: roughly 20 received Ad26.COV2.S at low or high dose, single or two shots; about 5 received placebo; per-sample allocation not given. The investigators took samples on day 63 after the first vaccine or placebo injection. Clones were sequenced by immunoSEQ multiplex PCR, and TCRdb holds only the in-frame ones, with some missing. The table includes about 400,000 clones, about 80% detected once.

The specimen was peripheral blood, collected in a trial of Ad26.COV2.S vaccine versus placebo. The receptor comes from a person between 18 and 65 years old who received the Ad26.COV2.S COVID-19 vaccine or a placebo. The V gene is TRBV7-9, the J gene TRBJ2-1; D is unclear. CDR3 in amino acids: CASSSSTLNEQFF. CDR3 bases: TGTGCCAGCAGCTCAAGTACCTTAAATGAGCAGTTCTTC.